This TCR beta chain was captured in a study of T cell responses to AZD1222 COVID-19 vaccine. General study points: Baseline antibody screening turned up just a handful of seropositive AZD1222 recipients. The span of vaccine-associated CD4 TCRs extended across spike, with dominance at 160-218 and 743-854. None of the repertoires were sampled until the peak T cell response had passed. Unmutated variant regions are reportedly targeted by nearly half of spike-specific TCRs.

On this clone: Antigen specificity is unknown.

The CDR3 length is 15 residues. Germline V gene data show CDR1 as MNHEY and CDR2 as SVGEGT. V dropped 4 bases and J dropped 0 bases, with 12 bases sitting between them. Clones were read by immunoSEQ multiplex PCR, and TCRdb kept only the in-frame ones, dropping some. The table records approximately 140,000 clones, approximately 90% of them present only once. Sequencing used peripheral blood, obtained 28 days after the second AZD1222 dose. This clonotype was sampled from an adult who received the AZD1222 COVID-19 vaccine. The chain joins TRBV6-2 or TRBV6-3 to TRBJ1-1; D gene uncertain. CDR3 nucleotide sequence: TGTGCCAGCAGTTCCCCTGTACACCTGAACACTGAAGCTTTCTTT. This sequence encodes CASSSPVHLNTEAFF.